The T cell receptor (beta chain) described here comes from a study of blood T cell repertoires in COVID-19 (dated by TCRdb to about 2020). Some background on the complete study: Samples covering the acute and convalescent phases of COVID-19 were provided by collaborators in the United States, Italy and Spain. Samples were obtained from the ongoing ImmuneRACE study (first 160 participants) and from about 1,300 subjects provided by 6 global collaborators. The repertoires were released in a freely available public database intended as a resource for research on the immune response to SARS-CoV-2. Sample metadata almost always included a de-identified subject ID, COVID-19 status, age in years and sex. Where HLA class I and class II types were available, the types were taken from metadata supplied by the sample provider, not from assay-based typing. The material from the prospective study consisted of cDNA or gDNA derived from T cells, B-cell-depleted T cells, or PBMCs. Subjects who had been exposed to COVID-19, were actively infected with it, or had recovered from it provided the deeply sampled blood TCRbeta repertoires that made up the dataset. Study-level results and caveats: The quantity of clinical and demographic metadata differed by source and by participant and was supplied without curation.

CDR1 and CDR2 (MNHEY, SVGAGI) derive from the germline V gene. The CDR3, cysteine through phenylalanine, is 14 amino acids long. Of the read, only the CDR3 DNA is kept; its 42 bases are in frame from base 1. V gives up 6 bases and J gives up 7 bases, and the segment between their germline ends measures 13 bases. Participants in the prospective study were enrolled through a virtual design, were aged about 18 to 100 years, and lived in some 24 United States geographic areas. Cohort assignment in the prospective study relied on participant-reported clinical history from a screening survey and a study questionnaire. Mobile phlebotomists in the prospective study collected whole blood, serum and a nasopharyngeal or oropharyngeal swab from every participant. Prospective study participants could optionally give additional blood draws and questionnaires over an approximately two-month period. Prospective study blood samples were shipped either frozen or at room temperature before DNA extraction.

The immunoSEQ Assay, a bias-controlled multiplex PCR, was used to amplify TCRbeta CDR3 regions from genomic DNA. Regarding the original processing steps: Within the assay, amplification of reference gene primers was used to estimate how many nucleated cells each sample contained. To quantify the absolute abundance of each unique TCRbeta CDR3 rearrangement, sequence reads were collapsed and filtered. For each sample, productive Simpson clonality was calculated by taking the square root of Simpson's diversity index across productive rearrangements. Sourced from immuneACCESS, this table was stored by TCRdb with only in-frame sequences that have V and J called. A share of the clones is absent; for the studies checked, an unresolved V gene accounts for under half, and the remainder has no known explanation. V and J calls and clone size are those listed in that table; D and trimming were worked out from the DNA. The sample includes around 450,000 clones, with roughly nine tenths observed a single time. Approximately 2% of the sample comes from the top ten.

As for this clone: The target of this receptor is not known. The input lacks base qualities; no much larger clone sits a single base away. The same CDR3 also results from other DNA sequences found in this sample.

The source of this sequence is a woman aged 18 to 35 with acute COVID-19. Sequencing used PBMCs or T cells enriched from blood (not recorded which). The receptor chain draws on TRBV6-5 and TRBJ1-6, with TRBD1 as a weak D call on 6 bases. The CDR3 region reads CASSRDRRNSPLHF. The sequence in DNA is TGTGCCAGCAGCCGTGACAGGCGGAATTCACCCCTCCACTTT.